This is a list of T cell receptor beta chains from one sample in a study of CD8 T cells in Susac syndrome. One entry per CDR3 protein results from TCRdb running MiXCR on the immunoSEQ multiplex PCR reads. The repertoire holds 150,000 to 200,000 distinct CDR3 sequences, with nearly 95% as singletons. Sequenced: CD4+ T cells from PBMCs. The receptors originated from a human donor with multiple sclerosis. CDR3s include the opening cysteine and the closing phenylalanine or tryptophan. A D gene is named only where the DNA matches it firmly. Clone size appears in some rows only: once, few, many, or a class for an expanded clone.

j_call: TRBJ1-2; v_call: TRBV5-1; d_call: .; clone_size: .; cdr3_nt: TGCGCCAGCAGATCGACCGTGGGGGAGACTTATGGCTACACCTTC; cdr3_aa: CASRSTVGETYGYTF
j_call: TRBJ2-2; v_call: TRBV30; d_call: .; clone_size: .; cdr3_nt: TGTGCCTGGAGTCCACATCCCACAAGGAACACCGGGGAGCTGTTTTTT; cdr3_aa: CAWSPHPTRNTGELFF
j_call: TRBJ2-7; v_call: TRBV10-3; d_call: .; clone_size: .; cdr3_nt: TGTGCCATCAGCTCCGGGACGGCGTCCTACGAGCAGTACTTC; cdr3_aa: CAISSGTASYEQYF
j_call: TRBJ1-2; v_call: TRBV2; d_call: TRBD1; clone_size: once; cdr3_nt: TGTGCCAGCAAGAGAGGGACAGTAAACTATGGCTACACCTTC; cdr3_aa: CASKRGTVNYGYTF
j_call: TRBJ2-7; v_call: TRBV4-2; d_call: TRBD2; clone_size: .; cdr3_nt: TGTGCCAGCAGCCGGGGACTAGCGGGTTATCAGGAGCAGTACTTC; cdr3_aa: CASSRGLAGYQEQYF
j_call: TRBJ2-7; v_call: TRBV30; d_call: TRBD2; clone_size: .; cdr3_nt: TGTGCCTGGAGTGACAGGGGCGGGAGGGCCAACGAGCAGTACTTC; cdr3_aa: CAWSDRGGRANEQYF
j_call: TRBJ1-5; v_call: TRBV20-1; d_call: .; clone_size: .; cdr3_nt: TGCAGTGCCAATGGCGGGGGGAGTCAGCCCCAGCATTTT; cdr3_aa: CSANGGGSQPQHF
j_call: TRBJ1-1; v_call: TRBV27; d_call: TRBD1; clone_size: .; cdr3_nt: TGTGCCAGCCGGCGATCTTACGGGACAGCGAACACTGAAGCTTTCTTT; cdr3_aa: CASRRSYGTANTEAFF
j_call: TRBJ2-3; v_call: TRBV12-3/TRBV12-4; d_call: TRBD2; clone_size: .; cdr3_nt: TGTGCCAGCAGTTTAACGGGAGGCGCAGATACGCAGTATTTT; cdr3_aa: CASSLTGGADTQYF
j_call: TRBJ2-5; v_call: TRBV2; d_call: .; clone_size: .; cdr3_nt: TGTGCCAGCAGTGGTGAAGTGCAGGGGACCCAGTACTTC; cdr3_aa: CASSGEVQGTQYF
j_call: TRBJ2-3; v_call: TRBV12-3/TRBV12-4; d_call: TRBD2; clone_size: .; cdr3_nt: TGTGCCAGCAGTTTCTCTACTAGCGGAGTTACAGATACGCAGTATTTT; cdr3_aa: CASSFSTSGVTDTQYF
j_call: TRBJ1-1; v_call: TRBV18; d_call: TRBD1; clone_size: .; cdr3_nt: TGTGCCAGCTCGCCCGGGACAGTGAACACTGAAGCTTTCTTT; cdr3_aa: CASSPGTVNTEAFF
j_call: TRBJ2-2; v_call: TRBV25-1; d_call: .; clone_size: .; cdr3_nt: TGTGCCAGCACGACCGGGGCCACGTCGGTGTTTTTT; cdr3_aa: CASTTGATSVFF
j_call: TRBJ2-1; v_call: TRBV4-1; d_call: .; clone_size: .; cdr3_nt: TGCGCCAGCAGCCTCAGCCCCCCTAGGGTGGATGAGCAGTTCTTC; cdr3_aa: CASSLSPPRVDEQFF
j_call: TRBJ1-1; v_call: TRBV7-8; d_call: TRBD1; clone_size: .; cdr3_nt: TGTGCCAGCAGCTTAGATTATCCAGGGGGCACTGAAGCTTTCTTT; cdr3_aa: CASSLDYPGGTEAFF
j_call: TRBJ2-3; v_call: TRBV7-9; d_call: .; clone_size: .; cdr3_nt: TGTGCCAGCAGCTTAGCACAGGGGAGGGATACGCAGTATTTT; cdr3_aa: CASSLAQGRDTQYF
j_call: TRBJ1-2; v_call: TRBV19; d_call: .; clone_size: .; cdr3_nt: TGTGCCAGTAGTATCAGCTATTTTGGCTACACCTTC; cdr3_aa: CASSISYFGYTF
j_call: TRBJ2-5; v_call: TRBV7-9; d_call: .; clone_size: .; cdr3_nt: TGTGCCAGCAGCTCACCGAGGGGGGGGGAGACCCAGTACTTC; cdr3_aa: CASSSPRGGETQYF
j_call: TRBJ2-7; v_call: TRBV20-1; d_call: .; clone_size: .; cdr3_nt: TGCAGTGCCCCCACGGGCGCCAAACGGGAGCAGTACTTC; cdr3_aa: CSAPTGAKREQYF
j_call: TRBJ2-1; v_call: TRBV6-1; d_call: .; clone_size: .; cdr3_nt: TGTGCCAGCAGTGGATCCGGGACCAGCCCCAATGAGCAGTTCTTC; cdr3_aa: CASSGSGTSPNEQFF
j_call: TRBJ2-7; v_call: TRBV7-9; d_call: TRBD2; clone_size: few; cdr3_nt: TGTGCCAGCAGCTTAGTGGGAGGGGACGAGCAGTACTTC; cdr3_aa: CASSLVGGDEQYF
j_call: TRBJ2-5; v_call: TRBV6-5; d_call: .; clone_size: .; cdr3_nt: TGTGCCAGCAGTCCAAGCGGGTACCAAGAGACCCAGTACTTC; cdr3_aa: CASSPSGYQETQYF
j_call: TRBJ2-1; v_call: TRBV20-1; d_call: TRBD2; clone_size: .; cdr3_nt: TGCAGTGCTAGACTGGGACTAGCCAGGAATGAGCAGTTCTTC; cdr3_aa: CSARLGLARNEQFF
j_call: TRBJ2-3; v_call: TRBV10-3; d_call: TRBD2; clone_size: .; cdr3_nt: TGTGCCATCAGTGAGGCCGGGGGAGGGGATACGCAGTATTTT; cdr3_aa: CAISEAGGGDTQYF
j_call: TRBJ1-2; v_call: TRBV14; d_call: TRBD1; clone_size: once; cdr3_nt: TGTGCCAGCAGTCACGGGACAGGGGGTGGCTACACCTTC; cdr3_aa: CASSHGTGGGYTF
j_call: TRBJ2-2; v_call: TRBV29-1; d_call: .; clone_size: .; cdr3_nt: TGCAGCGGGGGGTTGATGAACACCGGGGAGCTGTTTTTT; cdr3_aa: CSGGLMNTGELFF
j_call: TRBJ2-7; v_call: TRBV29-1; d_call: .; clone_size: .; cdr3_nt: TGCAGCGTCTTTCCGTTTTGGGATTTCTCCTACGAGCAGTACTTC; cdr3_aa: CSVFPFWDFSYEQYF
j_call: TRBJ1-1; v_call: TRBV3-1; d_call: .; clone_size: .; cdr3_nt: TGTGCCAGCAGCCTCGGGGGCGGCCGAGGGGAAGCTTTCTTT; cdr3_aa: CASSLGGGRGEAFF
j_call: TRBJ2-7; v_call: TRBV9; d_call: .; clone_size: .; cdr3_nt: TGTGCCAGCAGCTTTGGGACCGTCAGCTCCTACGAGCAGTACTTC; cdr3_aa: CASSFGTVSSYEQYF
j_call: TRBJ1-6; v_call: TRBV7-3; d_call: .; clone_size: .; cdr3_nt: TGTGCCAGCAGCCCCGGAGGGGGGAATTCACCCCTCCACTTT; cdr3_aa: CASSPGGGNSPLHF
j_call: TRBJ2-1; v_call: TRBV13; d_call: .; clone_size: once; cdr3_nt: TGTGCCAGCAGCCCAAGGGGGGTAGCCTACAATGAGCAGTTCTTC; cdr3_aa: CASSPRGVAYNEQFF
j_call: TRBJ2-1; v_call: TRBV29-1; d_call: .; clone_size: .; cdr3_nt: TGCAGCGTTGAACGCCGAATTAGCTCCTACAATGAGCAGTTCTTC; cdr3_aa: CSVERRISSYNEQFF
j_call: TRBJ2-2; v_call: TRBV7-3; d_call: TRBD1; clone_size: .; cdr3_nt: TGTGCCAGCAGCTCCGGACAGGGGGCGCCCGGGGAGCTGTTTTTT; cdr3_aa: CASSSGQGAPGELFF
j_call: TRBJ2-3; v_call: TRBV20-1; d_call: .; clone_size: .; cdr3_nt: TGCAGTGCTTTAGACAGGACCACAGATACGCAGTATTTT; cdr3_aa: CSALDRTTDTQYF
j_call: TRBJ2-5; v_call: TRBV5-6; d_call: TRBD2; clone_size: .; cdr3_nt: TGTGCCAGCAGCCTTTACGGGGGGGCGTACCAAGAGACCCAGTACTTC; cdr3_aa: CASSLYGGAYQETQYF
j_call: TRBJ2-5; v_call: TRBV4-1; d_call: .; clone_size: .; cdr3_nt: TGCGCCAGCAGCCAAGATCCCGGACGGATCCAAGAGACCCAGTACTTC; cdr3_aa: CASSQDPGRIQETQYF
j_call: TRBJ2-7; v_call: TRBV16; d_call: .; clone_size: .; cdr3_nt: TGTGCCAGCAGCCGGCGGCAGGGCACCTACGAGCAGTACTTC; cdr3_aa: CASSRRQGTYEQYF
j_call: TRBJ2-3; v_call: TRBV14; d_call: .; clone_size: .; cdr3_nt: TGTGCCAGCAGCCAATTTTATTCGGATACGCAGTATTTT; cdr3_aa: CASSQFYSDTQYF
j_call: TRBJ1-1; v_call: TRBV11-2; d_call: .; clone_size: .; cdr3_nt: TGTGCCAGCAGCTTGGACATCGTGGGGGAAGCTTTCTTT; cdr3_aa: CASSLDIVGEAFF
j_call: TRBJ2-3; v_call: TRBV12-3/TRBV12-4; d_call: .; clone_size: .; cdr3_nt: TGTGCCAGTGCGAGCGAGAATACGCAGTATTTT; cdr3_aa: CASASENTQYF
j_call: TRBJ1-5; v_call: TRBV2; d_call: .; clone_size: .; cdr3_nt: TGTGCCAGCAGTGGGGCGTCTAGCAATCAGCCCCAGCATTTT; cdr3_aa: CASSGASSNQPQHF
j_call: TRBJ2-7; v_call: TRBV15; d_call: .; clone_size: once; cdr3_nt: TGTGCCACCAGCAGAGATTGGGACAAAACGGAGCAGTACTTC; cdr3_aa: CATSRDWDKTEQYF
j_call: TRBJ1-3; v_call: TRBV9; d_call: .; clone_size: once; cdr3_nt: TGTGCCAGCAGCGTAGCAAGTGATGGAAACACCATATATTTT; cdr3_aa: CASSVASDGNTIYF
j_call: TRBJ1-2; v_call: TRBV5-1; d_call: .; clone_size: .; cdr3_nt: TGCGCCAGCGCCTCTAACTATGGCTACACCTTC; cdr3_aa: CASASNYGYTF
j_call: TRBJ1-4; v_call: TRBV11-2; d_call: .; clone_size: .; cdr3_nt: TGTGCCAGCAGCCCGATGAACTCGGAAAAACTGTTTTTT; cdr3_aa: CASSPMNSEKLFF
j_call: TRBJ2-7; v_call: TRBV7-3; d_call: .; clone_size: .; cdr3_nt: TGTGCCAGCAGCCCAGGACACCTTACCTACGAGCAGTACTTC; cdr3_aa: CASSPGHLTYEQYF
j_call: TRBJ2-1; v_call: TRBV10-3; d_call: .; clone_size: .; cdr3_nt: TGTGCCATCAGCGGGACCAGCAATGAGCAGTTCTTC; cdr3_aa: CAISGTSNEQFF
j_call: TRBJ1-2; v_call: TRBV27; d_call: .; clone_size: .; cdr3_nt: TGTGCCAGCAGTTTTAGGGGCAGTCAAACCGGCTACACCTTC; cdr3_aa: CASSFRGSQTGYTF
j_call: TRBJ2-1; v_call: TRBV24-1; d_call: .; clone_size: .; cdr3_nt: TGTGCCACCAGTGGACGGCGGGGACACTCCTACAATGAGCAGTTCTTC; cdr3_aa: CATSGRRGHSYNEQFF
j_call: TRBJ2-7; v_call: TRBV29-1; d_call: .; clone_size: .; cdr3_nt: TGCAGCGCCGGGGACGGCTACGAGCAGTACTTC; cdr3_aa: CSAGDGYEQYF
j_call: TRBJ2-7; v_call: TRBV30; d_call: TRBD2; clone_size: once; cdr3_nt: TGTGCCTGGAGTATCGGGGGGGAGCAGTACTTC; cdr3_aa: CAWSIGGEQYF
j_call: TRBJ2-7; v_call: TRBV5-1; d_call: TRBD2; clone_size: .; cdr3_nt: TGCGCCAGCAGCTTGGGACTAGCGGGAGAGTACGAGCAGTACTTC; cdr3_aa: CASSLGLAGEYEQYF
j_call: TRBJ2-1; v_call: TRBV27; d_call: .; clone_size: .; cdr3_nt: TGTGCCAGCAAAGGGCCGGTTTACAATGAGCAGTTCTTC; cdr3_aa: CASKGPVYNEQFF
j_call: TRBJ1-2; v_call: TRBV6-5; d_call: .; clone_size: .; cdr3_nt: TGTGCCAGCAGGCCCGGGGGAAGGTCGGGCGGCTACACCTTC; cdr3_aa: CASRPGGRSGGYTF
j_call: TRBJ2-5; v_call: TRBV21-1; d_call: .; clone_size: .; cdr3_nt: TGTGCCAGGAAGGGCCGCGGATCCCAGTACTTC; cdr3_aa: CARKGRGSQYF
j_call: TRBJ2-7; v_call: TRBV7-2; d_call: TRBD2; clone_size: .; cdr3_nt: TGTGCCAGCAGCACCACGGGGGGGCCCAACGAGCAGTACTTC; cdr3_aa: CASSTTGGPNEQYF